The entry below gives a single T cell receptor beta chain sequence along with its context. Its antigen is undetermined. The record originates from a study of shared clonotypes between healthy human individuals. Study-wide points: Collection of samples was limited to blood; tissue repertoires likely differ.

From germline, CDR1 is SGHDT and CDR2 YYEEEE. This CDR3 has 15 amino acids. V was shortened by 4 bases and J by 6 bases, with 19 bases between the two germline ends. Naive CD8 isolation took CD45RO-negative cells positively selected for CCR7 and excluded terminally differentiated effector memory CD45RA+ cells. Clones were sequenced by immunoSEQ multiplex PCR, and TCRdb holds only the in-frame ones, with some missing. The sample lists around 2,000,000 clones, just under 95% occurring once. Specimen: naive CD8+ T cells sorted from blood. The gene calls are TRBV5-6 and TRBJ1-2, with D possibly TRBD1 on 6 matching bases. The TCR originated in a man younger than 35 in good health. CDR3 DNA: TGTGCCAGCAGCGCGCCAGAGAGGGGGAAAAATGGCTACACCTTC. Protein: CASSAPERGKNGYTF.